Listed below are T cell receptor beta chains from one sample, sequenced in a study of blood T cell repertoires in COVID-19. Sequencing used immunoSEQ multiplex PCR; TCRdb keeps in-frame clones, though not all of them. The table lists fewer than 250,000 clones, more than 75% of them singletons. Source material: peripheral blood. These receptors were taken from a man in his 60s with acute or convalescent COVID-19. CDR3s leave out the opening cysteine and the closing phenylalanine or tryptophan. Size tells how often a clone was seen (once, few, many) or the class of an expanded clone, and some rows leave it out.

V: TRBV12-3/TRBV12-4
size: few
CDR3: ASIERERSPLH

V: TRBV5-5
size: -
CDR3: ASSLGQVPYEQY

V: TRBV24-1
size: -
CDR3: ATSDIPSTSGQY

V: TRBV28
size: -
CDR3: ASNLGGLLYGYT

V: TRBV9
size: -
CDR3: ASSIDLAGYNEQF

V: TRBV6-2/TRBV6-3
size: -
CDR3: ASSLNLKQGSSYNEQF

V: TRBV7-2
size: -
CDR3: ASRGQLNQPQH

V: TRBV27
size: -
CDR3: ASIGAGGGSYNEQF

V: TRBV19
size: -
CDR3: ASQKHGTGNNEQF

V: TRBV29-1
size: -
CDR3: SVGVPQETQY

V: TRBV4-1
size: once
CDR3: ASSQDGGGDTADTQY

V: TRBV11-1
size: -
CDR3: ASRETELSYGYT

V: TRBV7-6
size: -
CDR3: ASSSSGVNTEAF

V: TRBV24-1
size: -
CDR3: ATSDPLRGNGADTQY